These T cell receptor beta chains were read from a single sample in a study of technical replicates of blood from a few donors. Method: immunoSEQ multiplex PCR; TCRdb's copy keeps in-frame clones and lacks some. The data show tens of thousands of clones, 85% to 95% seen once. Sequencing used T cells isolated from PBMCs. The receptors stem from a human donor in good health. CDR3s include the opening cysteine and the closing phenylalanine or tryptophan. The D gene is left open where the match is weak. Clone size appears in some rows only: once, few, many, or a class for an expanded clone.

d_call	v_call	clone_size	j_call	cdr3_aa	cdr3_nt
TRBD1	TRBV29-1	.	TRBJ2-3	CSLTGVAADTQYF	TGCAGCTTGACAGGGGTTGCTGCAGATACGCAGTATTTT
TRBD2	TRBV4-1	.	TRBJ2-1	CASSQEGLAVKNEQFF	TGCGCCAGCAGCCAAGAAGGACTAGCAGTTAAAAATGAGCAGTTCTTC
.	TRBV4-3	.	TRBJ1-4	CASSPRPATNEKLFF	TGCGCCAGCAGCCCCCGTCCAGCAACTAATGAAAAACTGTTTTTT
.	TRBV30	.	TRBJ1-2	CAWSARVGGYTF	TGTGCCTGGAGTGCCAGGGTAGGGGGCTACACCTTC
TRBD1	TRBV7-8	.	TRBJ1-5	CASRAVDRGNQPQHF	TGTGCCAGCAGAGCCGTGGACAGGGGAAATCAGCCCCAGCATTTT
.	TRBV10-2	.	TRBJ1-2	CASSEDRLRGGYTF	TGCGCCAGCAGTGAAGACAGGCTTAGGGGTGGCTACACCTTC
.	TRBV4-1	once	TRBJ2-3	CASSPIAASTDTQYF	TGCGCCAGCAGCCCAATAGCGGCTAGCACAGATACGCAGTATTTT
.	TRBV6-5	.	TRBJ2-3	CASSYSTGIGSDTQYF	TGTGCCAGCAGTTACTCGACGGGGATAGGGTCAGATACGCAGTATTTT
TRBD1	TRBV27	.	TRBJ1-5	CASSFDRGQPQHF	TGTGCCAGCAGTTTCGACAGGGGTCAGCCCCAGCATTTT
TRBD1	TRBV11-2	.	TRBJ2-5	CASSFLTGRETQYF	TGTGCCAGCAGCTTTCTGACAGGGCGGGAGACCCAGTACTTC
.	TRBV11-2	.	TRBJ2-5	CASSSETGNQETQYF	TGTGCCAGCAGCTCCGAAACAGGGAACCAAGAGACCCAGTACTTC
.	TRBV7-7	.	TRBJ2-2	CASSSQEVTGELFF	TGTGCCAGCAGCTCACAAGAAGTCACCGGGGAGCTGTTTTTT
.	TRBV9	.	TRBJ1-3	CASSVVDRTLSGNTIYF	TGTGCCAGCAGCGTAGTGGACAGAACACTTTCTGGAAACACCATATATTTT
.	TRBV4-2	once	TRBJ1-2	CASTPQSGQGYTF	TGTGCCAGCACCCCGCAATCAGGACAGGGCTACACCTTC
TRBD2	TRBV29-1	.	TRBJ2-1	CSVPSGYNEQFF	TGCAGCGTACCTAGCGGATACAATGAGCAGTTCTTC
TRBD1	TRBV5-6	.	TRBJ1-5	CASSFRTGVSNQPQHF	TGTGCCAGCAGCTTCCGGACAGGGGTTAGCAATCAGCCCCAGCATTTT
.	TRBV9	.	TRBJ2-3	CASSVRGQADTQYF	TGTGCCAGCAGCGTAAGGGGCCAAGCGGATACGCAGTATTTT
TRBD1	TRBV28	once	TRBJ1-5	CASSLVLGQGVQPQHF	TGTGCCAGCAGTTTAGTCTTGGGACAGGGTGTTCAGCCCCAGCATTTT
.	TRBV7-6	.	TRBJ1-5	CASSPTGTLNQPQHF	TGTGCCAGCAGCCCAACCGGGACACTCAATCAGCCCCAGCATTTT
TRBD1	TRBV9	.	TRBJ2-7	CASSPRQGESYEQYF	TGTGCCAGCAGCCCAAGACAGGGAGAGTCCTACGAGCAGTACTTC
.	TRBV9	.	TRBJ2-5	CASSVRPQETQYF	TGTGCCAGCAGCGTCAGGCCTCAAGAGACCCAGTACTTC
TRBD1	TRBV11-3	.	TRBJ1-1	CASSFPGGASEAFF	TGTGCCAGCAGCTTTCCAGGGGGCGCCTCTGAAGCTTTCTTT
.	TRBV27	.	TRBJ2-2	CASSFRQGGTGELFF	TGTGCCAGCAGTTTCCGACAGGGAGGCACCGGGGAGCTGTTTTTT
TRBD1	TRBV13	once	TRBJ1-2	CASSPGQGGGYTF	TGTGCCAGCAGCCCGGGACAGGGAGGTGGCTACACCTTC
TRBD2	TRBV28	.	TRBJ2-7	CASRLAGYEQYF	TGTGCCAGCAGGCTAGCGGGATACGAGCAGTACTTC
.	TRBV6-1	.	TRBJ1-4	CASSEAYLQGSSEKLFF	TGTGCCAGCAGTGAAGCTTATTTGCAGGGGAGTAGTGAAAAACTGTTTTTT
.	TRBV5-1	few	TRBJ1-1	CASSLNSGNTEAFF	TGCGCCAGCAGCTTGAACAGCGGGAACACTGAAGCTTTCTTT
.	TRBV25-1	.	TRBJ2-1	CASSEYTTVKDEQFF	TGTGCCAGCAGTGAATACACGACTGTAAAAGATGAGCAGTTCTTC
.	TRBV7-3	.	TRBJ2-4	CASSSQFGNIQYF	TGTGCCAGCAGCTCCCAATTCGGAAACATTCAGTACTTC
TRBD2	TRBV6-5	once	TRBJ2-7	CASRRTSGRAIEQYF	TGTGCCAGCAGACGGACTAGCGGGAGGGCGATCGAGCAGTACTTC
TRBD2	TRBV10-3	.	TRBJ2-3	CAITRAGTSGRIDTQYF	TGTGCCATCACCAGAGCCGGGACTAGCGGGAGGATAGATACGCAGTATTTT
.	TRBV6-6	.	TRBJ1-5	CASSGQGRGQPQHF	TGTGCCAGCAGTGGACAAGGCAGGGGACAGCCCCAGCATTTT
TRBD1	TRBV30	.	TRBJ1-4	CAWSTPADRGREKLFF	TGTGCCTGGAGTACCCCCGCGGACAGGGGACGCGAAAAACTGTTTTTT
TRBD2	TRBV6-6	once	TRBJ2-1	CASKYETSGNEQFF	TGTGCCAGTAAATATGAGACTAGCGGGAATGAGCAGTTCTTC
TRBD1	TRBV4-1	.	TRBJ2-7	CASSRTGTGVYEQYF	TGCGCCAGCAGCCGGACCGGGACAGGGGTTTACGAGCAGTACTTC
.	TRBV6-5	.	TRBJ2-5	CASSRGQPRETQYF	TGTGCCAGCAGCCGAGGACAGCCTAGGGAGACCCAGTACTTC
.	TRBV5-6	once	TRBJ2-7	CASSLVQDEQYF	TGTGCCAGCAGCTTGGTTCAGGACGAGCAGTACTTC